The 7 T cell receptor beta chains below come from one sample, sequenced in a study of blood T cell repertoires in COVID-19. Method: immunoSEQ multiplex PCR; TCRdb's copy keeps in-frame clones and lacks some. The data hold about 130,000 clones, with around 86% observed a single time. What was sequenced was peripheral blood. The receptors were gathered from an elderly man with active or convalescent COVID-19.

This CDR3 reads CASSKRGTDTQYF. CDR3 nucleotides: TGTGCCAGCAGTAAGCGGGGCACAGATACGCAGTATTTT. The V call is TRBV6-4, the J call TRBJ2-3; TRBD2 might be the D (6 bases). The CDR3 has 13 amino acids. Germline values: CDR1 MRHNA, CDR2 SNTAGT. The V end lost 5 bases, the J end lost 1 base, and 7 bases lay between the germline ends.

The rearrangement uses TRBV5-4 and TRBJ2-2, with a tentative D call TRBD1 (5 bases). The CDR3 is 14 residues long. Germline lookup yields CDR1 SGHNT and CDR2 YYREEE (reference sequence). V dropped 0 bases and J dropped 5 bases, with 8 bases sitting between them. The CDR3: CASSLGQSTGELFF. The CDR3 DNA reads TGTGCCAGCAGCTTGGGACAGAGTACCGGGGAGCTGTTTTTT.

This sequence joins TRBV13 and TRBJ2-1, with 8 positions matching TRBD2. CDR1 PRHDT and CDR2 FYEKMQ come from the germline V gene (reference sequence). There are 13 residues in the CDR3. The V and J ends lost 6 bases and 6 bases, in that order; junction bases with no gene match: 4. The CDR3 DNA is TGTGCCAGCAGGCGAGCGGGAGTCAATGAGCAGTTCTTC. It yields the protein CASRRAGVNEQFF.

The V and J genes are TRBV5-1 and TRBJ2-1; 7 bases are a match to TRBD2. Germline trimming cut 3 bases from V and 10 bases from J; bases unmatched to any gene: 10. The CDR3 runs to 14 residues. Germline assignment: CDR1 SGHRS and CDR2 YFSETQ. The CDR3 coding sequence is TGCGCCAGCAGCTCCCCCCGGGGGGAGAGAGAGCAGTTCTTC. Translation gives CASSSPRGEREQFF.

The rearrangement links TRBV7-3 to TRBJ1-5, with a possible D match to TRBD1 (6 bases). The V gene's germline CDR1 is SGHTA and CDR2 FQGTGA. Between the trimmed V and J ends, which lost 1 base and 8 bases, there was a span of 15 bases. The CDR3 extends over 15 amino acids. The CDR3 sequence is CASSLNGAGGEPQHF. In DNA, the CDR3 is TGTGCCAGCAGCTTAAATGGAGCGGGGGGCGAGCCCCAGCATTTT.

The chain links TRBV11-2 to TRBJ1-4, with 9 bases lining up with TRBD1. With 1 base clipped from V and 7 bases from J, the junction kept 1 base outside the gene matches. The CDR3 is 14 residues long. CDR1 SGHAT and CDR2 FQNNGV come from the germline V gene. CDR3 DNA sequence: TGTGCCAGCAGCTTAGGACAGGGGGGTGAAAAACTGTTTTTT. Residues: CASSLGQGGEKLFF.

The chain couples TRBV5-6 to TRBJ1-2, with TRBD1 identical over 9 bases. CDR3 length: 13 residues. CDR1 SGHDT and CDR2 YYEEEE come from the germline V gene. V shed 5 bases, J shed 5 bases, and the junction held 4 bases outside the gene matches. CDR3 sequence: CASSIDRGYGYTF. CDR3 DNA: TGTGCCAGCAGTATTGACAGGGGGTATGGCTACACCTTC.